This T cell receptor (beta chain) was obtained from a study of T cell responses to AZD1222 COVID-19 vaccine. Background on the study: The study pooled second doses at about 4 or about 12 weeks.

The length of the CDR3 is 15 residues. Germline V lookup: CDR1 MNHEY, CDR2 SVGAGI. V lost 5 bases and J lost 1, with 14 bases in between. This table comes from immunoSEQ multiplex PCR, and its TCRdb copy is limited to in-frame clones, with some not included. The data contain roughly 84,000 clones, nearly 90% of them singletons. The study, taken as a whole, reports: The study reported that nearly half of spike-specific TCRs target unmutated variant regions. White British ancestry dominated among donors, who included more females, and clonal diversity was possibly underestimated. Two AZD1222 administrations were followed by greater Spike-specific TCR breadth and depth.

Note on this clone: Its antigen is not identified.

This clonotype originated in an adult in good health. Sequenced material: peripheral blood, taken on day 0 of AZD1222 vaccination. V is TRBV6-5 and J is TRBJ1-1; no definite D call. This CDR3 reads CASSTKTIPNTEAFF. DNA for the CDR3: TGTGCCAGCAGTACCAAGACCATACCGAACACTGAAGCTTTCTTT.